This record looks at one T cell receptor beta chain sequence and its context. V lost 0 bases and J 4 bases, leaving 4 bases between the germline ends. CDR3 size: 13 residues. Germline assignment: CDR1 SGHRS and CDR2 YFSETQ. The sample originates from a study of T cell clones after liver transplantation. The method was immunoSEQ multiplex PCR; TCRdb's version includes in-frame clones alone and lacks a portion of them. The sample has approximately 100,000 clones, 82% seen once. This receptor was identified in a human donor who received a liver transplant. This chain joins TRBV5-1 and TRBJ2-2; no definite D call. The starting material was CD4+ T cells from blood, obtained before liver transplant. The CDR3 DNA is TGCGCCAGCAGCTTGGAGAGCACCGGGGAGCTGTTTTTT. Translated, it gives CASSLESTGELFF.